This T cell receptor beta chain was recovered during a study of T cell responses to AZD1222 COVID-19 vaccine listed by TCRdb under 2021. Background on the whole study: AZD1222 recipients whose second dose came at about 4 weeks and those whose second dose came at about 12 weeks were combined into one group, since spike-specific TCR depth and breadth did not differ between the two schedules. TCR sequencing was performed for 230 to 250 trial participants, of whom approximately 200 were given two doses of AZD1222 and around 25 were given two doses of MenACWY control vaccine. Trial participants were enrolled into age subgroups of 18-55, 56-69 and 70-plus years, which contained approximately 150, 28 and 58 TCR-sequenced participants, respectively.

In regard to this clone: Its antigen is currently not known. There are no base qualities to consult, and no much larger clone falls within one base.

V was cut back by 3 bases and J by 4 bases, leaving a gap of 15 bases between them. The germline V gene (reference sequence) supplies CDR1 DFQATT and CDR2 SNEGSKA. There are 14 amino acids in the CDR3, from cysteine to phenylalanine inclusive. The retained sequence is limited to the CDR3, 42 bases, with the frame set at the first base. The CDR3 regions of human TCRbeta chains were analyzed by immunosequencing. Concerning the study's data processing: TCRs in the repertoires were compared against a reference library of SARS-CoV-2-specific TCRs that had been generated with the MIRA antigen-specificity platform. Breadth was defined as the fraction of unique TCRs that were SARS-CoV-2-associated, and depth was defined as the fraction of total T cells that were SARS-CoV-2-associated. Using the MIRA data, each spike-specific TCR was assigned both to the spike region to which the TCR was reactive and to a CD4 or CD8 class. Log10-transformed breadth and depth values were compared by one-way ANOVA with Sidak's multiple comparisons tests. TCRdb retrieved this table from immuneACCESS and kept in-frame rearrangements only. Not all clones are present; in checked studies, unresolved V genes account for under half, and no reason is known for the remainder. V and J calls plus clone size are reproduced from that table; the DNA served to infer D and trimming. The sample has about 130,000 clones on record, roughly nine tenths of them singletons. The top ten clonotypes cover about 4.3% of the sample.

Reading the label with the study, this specimen's time point is: baseline before first vaccination. The vaccinee samples were drawn from two UK trials, COV001 and COV002, one of which was a single-blind randomized controlled phase 2/3 trial testing AZD1222 (ChAdOx1 nCoV-19) in healthy adults. Trial participant PBMC samples were collected at day 0 and day 28 after the second dose for TCRbeta chain sequencing. The investigation overall reported the following: Conclusions about previously exposed vaccinees are limited, since just six or seven AZD1222 recipients were seropositive for SARS-CoV-2 at baseline. Most participants were white British and females outnumbered males, and the authors suggested that clonal diversity may have been underestimated. Nearly half of unique spike-specific TCRs reportedly recognized epitopes outside regions mutated in the B.1.351 and B.1.1.7 variants. Vaccine-associated CD4 TCRs spanned the whole spike protein, with dominant responses in regions 160-218 and 743-854. After two AZD1222 doses, both the breadth and the depth of spike-specific TCRs were significantly higher than at day 0 and than in MenACWY recipients. The 56-69-year group was small, and its depth increase did not reach significance, likely because of low power. Because no day 14 peak-response samples were available, the repertoires could be characterized only after the peak T cell response.

The source is an adult in good health. The chain is encoded by TRBV20-1 joined to TRBJ1-2; TRBD1 could be the D gene, as 6 bases match. Sequences were derived from peripheral blood, sampled on day 0 of AZD1222 vaccination. The sequence in DNA is TGCAGTGCTAGTAGATCTGAACAGGGCTATGGCTACACCTTC. Translation gives CSASRSEQGYGYTF.